These 19 T cell receptor beta chains were all obtained from the same sample, sequenced in a study of blood T cell repertoires in COVID-19. Libraries were prepared by immunoSEQ multiplex PCR; TCRdb keeps only in-frame clonotypes and omits some of them. The data show around 140,000 clones, roughly 83% seen once. Sequenced material: peripheral blood. The origin of the receptors is a woman of 80 years or more with acute or convalescent COVID-19.

The chain uses TRBV5-1 and TRBJ1-4, with TRBD1 as a possible D gene (5 bases). The CDR3 covers 16 residues. Germline V gives CDR1 SGHRS, CDR2 YFSETQ. V was clipped by 4 bases and J by 0 bases, with 13 bases between them. DNA for the CDR3: TGCGCCAGCAGCCCTGACGGGGGTGCAACTAATGAAAAACTGTTTTTT. The encoded protein is CASSPDGGATNEKLFF.

This clone was counted once. V gene TRBV27 combines with J gene TRBJ2-5; 10 bases fit TRBD1. This CDR3 has 15 amino acids. Germline V gene sequence: CDR1 MNHEY, CDR2 SMNVEV (reference sequence). V shed 0 bases, J shed 4 bases, and the junction held 2 bases outside the gene matches. This CDR3 is CASSLSDRGIETQYF. The DNA of the CDR3 is TGTGCCAGCAGTTTATCGGACAGGGGGATAGAGACCCAGTACTTC.

The J gene is TRBJ1-2, the V gene TRBV12-3 or TRBV12-4; 11 nucleotides align to TRBD1. V was pared by 6 bases and J by 6 bases, with 3 bases of the junction left unmatched. The CDR3 is made up of 13 amino acids. The chain's CDR3 is CASRRTGGDGYTF. The DNA of the CDR3 is TGTGCCAGCAGAAGGACAGGGGGCGATGGCTACACCTTC.

This chain links TRBV24-1 with TRBJ2-3; a weak D match, TRBD2 (7 bases). Germline loops: CDR1 KGHDR, CDR2 SFDVKD. The CDR3 length is 17 residues. V lost 3 bases, J lost 1 base, and 16 bases lay in between. The CDR3 loop reads CATSDRGASGGTDTQYF. CDR3 DNA sequence: TGTGCCACCAGTGATCGGGGGGCGTCAGGAGGCACAGATACGCAGTATTTT.

The V gene is TRBV19, the J gene TRBJ1-3, with TRBD1 matching over 8 bases. This CDR3 is 15 amino acids long. CDR1 LNHDA and CDR2 SQIVND come from the germline V gene (reference sequence). The V gene end was trimmed by 9 bases and the J gene end by 3 bases; junction bases not matched to a gene: 10. Written as DNA, the CDR3 is TGTGCCAGCCGGGACAGGAAGGCGGGTGGAAACACCATATATTTT. Translating it yields CASRDRKAGGNTIYF.

The chain joins TRBV19 to TRBJ1-1, with a possible D match to TRBD1 (5 bases). CDR3 size: 18 residues. The V and J ends lost 6 bases and 4 bases respectively, with 27 bases between them. Germline CDR1 LNHDA, CDR2 SQIVND (reference sequence). CDR3 DNA: TGTGCCAGTAGCAAGTCCCCTGGTATGGGTCAAAGGGGCACTGAAGCTTTCTTT. Amino acid sequence: CASSKSPGMGQRGTEAFF.

The rearrangement uses TRBV30 and TRBJ1-1; D is uncertain. Germline V gene lookup returns CDR1 GTSNPN and CDR2 SVGIG (reference sequence). CDR3 size: 13 residues. V lost 2 bases, J lost 0 bases, and 7 bases lay in between. CDR3 DNA: TGTGCCTGGAGTACGAGTATGAACACTGAAGCTTTCTTT. Protein product: CAWSTSMNTEAFF.

This rearrangement joins TRBV5-1 to TRBJ1-1; D might be TRBD1 (6 bases). CDR1 and CDR2 from the germline V gene are SGHRS and YFSETQ. V was pared by 0 bases and J by 6 bases, with 12 bases between. The CDR3 contains 14 residues. CDR3 amino acids: CASSLGAGVPEAFF. The CDR3 DNA sequence: TGCGCCAGCAGCTTGGGGGCAGGGGTACCTGAAGCTTTCTTT.

This rearrangement joins TRBV30 to TRBJ1-5; a possible D gene is TRBD1 (5 bases). CDR1 is GTSNPN, CDR2 SVGIG, per germline (reference sequence). The V gene lost 1 base and the J gene lost 4 bases, with 11 bases spanning the gap. This CDR3 is 14 amino acids long. The CDR3 region has the DNA TGTGCCTGGAGTGCGGGACTGATAAATCAGCCCCAGCATTTT. The encoded protein is CAWSAGLINQPQHF.

The chain is built from TRBV19 and TRBJ2-2; 9 bases match TRBD1. The junction had 16 bases not matched to a gene; V was cut back by 7 bases and J by 4 bases. Germline V lookup: CDR1 LNHDA, CDR2 SQIVND (reference sequence). This CDR3 is 18 amino acids long. CDR3 sequence (DNA): TGTGCCAGTACAAACCTTAACCCGGGACAGGGAGTCACCGGGGAGCTGTTTTTT. Its translation: CASTNLNPGQGVTGELFF.

CDR3 loop: CASGGQARGNQPQHF. In nucleotides, the CDR3 is TGTGCTAGTGGTGGACAGGCCAGAGGCAATCAGCCCCAGCATTTT. This chain links TRBV12-5 with TRBJ1-5; 7 positions match TRBD1. The V gene's germline CDR1 is LGHNT and CDR2 FRNRAP. This CDR3 is built from 15 residues. Germline trimming cut 5 bases from V and 2 bases from J; bases unmatched to any gene: 6.

This clone was recorded only once. The V and J genes are TRBV19 and TRBJ1-1, with TRBD1 matching 8 bases. Germline V gene sequence: CDR1 LNHDA, CDR2 SQIVND (reference sequence). The CDR3 contains 14 residues. V dropped 4 bases and J dropped 4; count of bases not matched to a gene: 5. The DNA of the CDR3 is TGTGCCAGTAGTACCGACAGGGGATTCACTGAAGCTTTCTTT. Translated: CASSTDRGFTEAFF.

The J gene is TRBJ1-2, the V gene TRBV19, with TRBD1 matching 7 bases. This CDR3 is built from 15 residues. V gave up 4 bases and J gave up 3 bases; unmatched junction bases: 8. Germline values: CDR1 LNHDA, CDR2 SQIVND (reference sequence). CDR3 coding DNA: TGTGCCAGTAGTAGCCCTCGGGACAGCTACTATGGCTACACCTTC. Translated: CASSSPRDSYYGYTF. The full variable domain, its missing parts supplied by reference TRBV19 and TRBJ1-2, is DGGITQSPKYLFRKEGQNVTLSCEQNLNHDAMYWYRQDPGQGLRLIYYSQIVNDFQKGDIAEGYSVSREKKESFPLTVTSAQKNPTAFYLCASSSPRDSYYGYTFGSGTRLTVV.

The chain couples TRBV15 to TRBJ1-5, with D possibly TRBD1 on 5 matching bases. Germline V gives CDR1 LNHNV, CDR2 YYDKDF (reference sequence). The CDR3 extends over 15 amino acids. V dropped 0 bases and J dropped 2 bases, with 8 bases sitting between them. The chain's CDR3 is CATSRDGARNQPQHF. The CDR3 DNA sequence: TGTGCCACCAGCAGAGATGGGGCGCGCAATCAGCCCCAGCATTTT.

V usage is TRBV7-2 and J usage is TRBJ2-2, with TRBD2 matching over 11 bases. Per the germline V gene, CDR1 is SGHTA and CDR2 is FQGNSA. The CDR3 contains 15 residues. Unmatched junction bases numbered 4, after V lost 5 bases and J lost 5 bases. CDR3 residues: CASSLLAGETGELFF. For the CDR3, the DNA is TGTGCCAGCAGCCTACTAGCGGGAGAAACCGGGGAGCTGTTTTTT.

The chain joins TRBV7-2 to TRBJ2-3; D gene ambiguous. V lost 1 base, J lost 3 bases, and 5 bases lay in between. The germline V gene has CDR1 SGHTA and CDR2 FQGNSA. The CDR3 totals 13 residues. The CDR3 region is CASSLVVTDTQYF. For the CDR3, the DNA is TGTGCCAGCAGCTTAGTAGTTACAGATACGCAGTATTTT.

The chain is built from TRBV9 and TRBJ2-1; TRBD2 is a possible D gene (5 bases). Between the trimmed V and J ends, which lost 2 bases and 0 bases, there was a span of 15 bases. CDR3 size: 17 residues. Per germline, CDR1 SGDLS and CDR2 YYNGEE. CDR3 residues: CASSVGIVISSYNEQFF. The CDR3 DNA follows: TGTGCCAGCAGCGTCGGGATAGTCATCAGCTCCTACAATGAGCAGTTCTTC.

The genes are TRBV5-4 and TRBJ2-5; D is ambiguous. The CDR3 consists of 15 residues. The V gene lost 0 bases and the J gene lost 3 bases, with 12 bases spanning the gap. Germline-derived CDR1 and CDR2 are SGHNT and YYREEE (reference sequence). CDR3 sequence reads: CASSLDGFLKETQYF. The DNA for the CDR3 is TGTGCCAGCAGCTTGGACGGTTTCTTGAAAGAGACCCAGTACTTC.

The chain joins TRBV7-9 to TRBJ2-5; 12 nucleotides align to TRBD2. Germline V lookup: CDR1 SEHNR, CDR2 FQNEAQ (reference sequence). V lost 2 bases and J lost 1; bases outside the gene matches: 5. The CDR3 loop spans 17 amino acids. CDR3 sequence reads: CASSLRGLAGIQETQYF. DNA of the CDR3: TGTGCCAGCAGCTTACGAGGACTAGCGGGAATCCAAGAGACCCAGTACTTC. Full variable domain (remainder filled in from reference TRBV7-9 and TRBJ2-5): DTGVSQNPRHKITKRGQNVTFRCDPISEHNRLYWYRQTLGQGPEFLTYFQNEAQLEKSRLLSDRFSAERPKGSFSTLEIQRTEQGDSAMYLCASSLRGLAGIQETQYFGPGTRLLVL.